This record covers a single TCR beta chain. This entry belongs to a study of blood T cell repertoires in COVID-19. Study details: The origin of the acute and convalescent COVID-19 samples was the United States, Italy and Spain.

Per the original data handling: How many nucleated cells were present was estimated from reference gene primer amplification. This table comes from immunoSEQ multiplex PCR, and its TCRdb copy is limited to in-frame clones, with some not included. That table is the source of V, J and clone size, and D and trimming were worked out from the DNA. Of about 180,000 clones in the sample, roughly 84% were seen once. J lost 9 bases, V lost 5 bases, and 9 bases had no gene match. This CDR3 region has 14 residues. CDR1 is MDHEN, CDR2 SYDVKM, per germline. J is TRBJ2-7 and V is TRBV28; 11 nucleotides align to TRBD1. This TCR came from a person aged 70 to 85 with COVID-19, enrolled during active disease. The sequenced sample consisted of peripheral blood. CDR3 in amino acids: CASSPTDRGRGQYF. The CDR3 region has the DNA TGTGCCAGCAGTCCCACGGACAGGGGGCGAGGGCAGTACTTC.